The 22 T cell receptor beta chains below all came from one sample that was sequenced in a study of shared clonotypes between healthy human individuals. Using immunoSEQ multiplex PCR, the repertoire was profiled, and TCRdb retains in-frame clones only, with some absent. The table has about 1.4 million clones, roughly 95% seen once; the top ten hold roughly 1.1%. Sequencing was done on a sample of naive CD4+ T cells sorted from blood. The subset was: CD45RA+ positively selected. The source of these receptors is a young man in good health.

Comments on this clone: In the same sample, other DNA sequences code for this CDR3. CDR3 bases: TGTGCCAGCTCCAAGGGTGGGTCCTACGAGCAGTACTTC. It translates to CASSKGGSYEQYF. This chain joins TRBV18 and TRBJ2-7; no reliable D call. Germline V gives CDR1 KGHSH, CDR2 LQKENI. Trimming pared 6 bases from V and 1 base from J, leaving 10 bases between. CDR3 length equals 13 residues.

The chain has TRBV6-4 and TRBJ2-7; D tentatively fits TRBD1 or TRBD2 (5 bases each). CDR1 is MRHNA, CDR2 SNTAGT, per germline. V was shortened by 5 bases and J by 3 bases, with 17 bases between the two germline ends. The CDR3 spans 15 residues. CDR3 amino acids: CASSLGALGVYEQYF. DNA of the CDR3: TGTGCCAGCAGTCTTGGAGCACTAGGGGTCTACGAGCAGTACTTC.

The CDR3 spells CASSLGQREGRDTQYF. The CDR3 coding sequence is TGTGCCAGCAGTTTAGGCCAGCGGGAGGGCCGGGATACGCAGTATTTT. The chain couples TRBV27 to TRBJ2-3; TRBD2 matches 10 bases. Germline assignment: CDR1 MNHEY and CDR2 SMNVEV (reference sequence). The length of the CDR3 is 16 residues. V lost 2 bases, J lost 6 bases, and 8 bases stayed unmatched.

The table lists this clone with a count of one. The chain is built from TRBV5-6 and TRBJ2-7, with TRBD2 as a possible D gene (6 bases). CDR1 and CDR2 from the germline V gene are SGHDT and YYEEEE. The CDR3 totals 14 residues. V lost 1 base and J 7 bases, leaving 15 bases between the germline ends. CDR3 bases: TGTGCCAGCAGCTTGTATAGGATCGGACTAGAGCAGTACTTC. Its translation: CASSLYRIGLEQYF.

This clone was counted a few times. The V gene is TRBV6-1, the J gene TRBJ2-7; TRBD2 agrees at 13 bases. The germline CDR1 and CDR2 sequences are MNHNS and SASEGT. CDR3 length: 15 residues. Germline trimming cut 1 base from V and 4 bases from J; bases unmatched to any gene: 1. The CDR3 protein is CASSEGTSGSYEQYF. The CDR3 nucleotides read TGTGCCAGCAGTGAAGGGACTAGCGGGAGTTACGAGCAGTACTTC.

The CDR3 sequence is CASSPWAAGGAGELFF. The CDR3 nucleotides read TGTGCCAGCAGCCCCTGGGCAGCGGGAGGGGCCGGGGAGCTGTTTTTT. The genes are TRBV11-2 and TRBJ2-2, with 10 bases aligning to TRBD2. CDR1 is SGHAT, CDR2 FQNNGV, per germline. V trimming: 5 bases; J trimming: 6 bases; junction bases outside the gene matches: 9. The CDR3 runs 16 residues.

V gene TRBV5-1 combines with J gene TRBJ1-1; weak D call: TRBD1 (5 bases). This CDR3 is built from 15 residues. Trimming shortened V by 4 bases and J by 1 base, and 14 bases separated the two germline ends. Looked up from germline, CDR1 is SGHRS and CDR2 is YFSETQ. CDR3 DNA sequence: TGCGCCAGCAGCCGGGGGGAACTCAAGAACACTGAAGCTTTCTTT. It encodes CASSRGELKNTEAFF.

The chain carries TRBV10-2 and TRBJ2-3, with 14 bases lining up with TRBD2. CDR1 and CDR2 from the germline V gene are WSHSY and SAAADI. This CDR3 region has 18 residues. After removal of 6 bases from V and 0 bases from J, the junction contained 8 bases not matched to a gene. CDR3 sequence: CASRRGTSGRGSTDTQYF. The CDR3 DNA sequence: TGCGCCAGCAGGAGGGGGACTAGCGGGAGAGGGAGCACAGATACGCAGTATTTT.

Concerning this clone: Sequence at one end of the junction differs from germline and may be a read error. The chain employs TRBV7-7 and TRBJ2-2, with D tentatively TRBD2 (6 bases). The CDR3 runs to 15 residues. Germline V gene lookup returns CDR1 SSHAT and CDR2 FNYEAQ (reference sequence). The CDR3 region is CASSLAEGNTGELFF. CDR3 sequence (DNA): TGTGCTAGCAGCTTAGCGGAGGGAAACACCGGGGAGCTGTTTTTT.

The chain recombines TRBV9 with TRBJ2-2, with D maybe TRBD2 (6 bases). The V and J ends lost 4 bases and 3 bases respectively, with 25 bases between them. Germline V gene data show CDR1 as SGDLS and CDR2 as YYNGEE. The CDR3 has 19 amino acids. The CDR3 spells CASSPSRAGKDEYTGELFF. DNA for the CDR3: TGTGCCAGCAGCCCCAGTCGTGCGGGGAAGGACGAGTACACCGGGGAGCTGTTTTTT.

This sequence joins TRBV2 and TRBJ2-7, with 8 nucleotides matching TRBD1. The V gene's germline CDR1 is SNHLY and CDR2 FYNNEI. The CDR3 has 15 amino acids. The ends lost 3 bases at V and 3 bases at J; junction bases unmatched: 7. As DNA, the CDR3 is TGTGCCAGCAGTGACCAACCTGGACAGGGCTACGAGCAGTACTTC. It translates to CASSDQPGQGYEQYF.

The rearrangement uses TRBV5-8 and TRBJ2-1; 11 nucleotides align to TRBD2. CDR3 length: 15 residues. V lost 4 bases to trimming and J lost 4 bases; unmatched junction nucleotides: 4. The germline V gene encodes CDR1 SGHTS and CDR2 YDEGEE. DNA for the CDR3: TGTGCCAGCAGCGATACTAGCGGGGGATACAATGAGCAGTTCTTC. This sequence encodes CASSDTSGGYNEQFF.

The CDR3 coding sequence is TGCGCCAGCAGCTTGGCCCGAACTAGCGGGGGGTACTCCTACGAGCAGTACTTC. Translation gives CASSLARTSGGYSYEQYF. The chain links TRBV5-1 to TRBJ2-7, with 12 bases identical to TRBD2. Germline values: CDR1 SGHRS, CDR2 YFSETQ. CDR3 size: 18 residues. The J segment lost 0 bases and the V segment lost 0 bases, leaving 7 bases of the junction unmatched.

V is TRBV5-4 and J is TRBJ2-5; 9 nucleotides match TRBD2. The CDR3 length is 18 residues. The J segment lost 3 bases and the V segment lost 4 bases, leaving 16 bases of the junction unmatched. Germline loops: CDR1 SGHNT, CDR2 YYREEE (reference sequence). The CDR3, as DNA: TGTGCCAGCAGCCTTCTCGCGTCGCCTAGCGGGATAAAAGAGACCCAGTACTTC. This sequence encodes CASSLLASPSGIKETQYF.

The gene calls are TRBV6-1 and TRBJ2-5; tentative D call: TRBD2 (5 bases). This CDR3 contains 14 residues. Deletions cut 6 bases from V and 2 bases from J, with 13 bases between. Germline values: CDR1 MNHNS, CDR2 SASEGT. In nucleotides, the CDR3 is TGTGCCAGCAGGTGGAGTCTAGCTCAAGAGACCCAGTACTTC. Translation gives CASRWSLAQETQYF.

The V gene is TRBV4-1, the J gene TRBJ2-7; TRBD1 matches at 8 bases. The CDR3 is made up of 16 amino acids. Germline V CDR1 and CDR2: MGHRA, YSYEKL. V lost 0 bases, J lost 2 bases, and 6 bases stayed unmatched. CDR3 nucleotides: TGCGCCAGCAGCCAAGATCACGGGACAGGCCCCTACGAGCAGTACTTC. This encodes CASSQDHGTGPYEQYF.

The V and J genes are TRBV28 and TRBJ2-1, with 9 nucleotides matching TRBD2. V shed 2 bases, J shed 8 bases, and the junction held 4 bases outside the gene matches. The CDR3 consists of 14 residues. Per the germline V gene, CDR1 is MDHEN and CDR2 is SYDVKM. The CDR3 DNA reads TGTGCCAGCAGTTTACATAGCGGGAGCTATGAGCAGTTCTTC. Protein sequence: CASSLHSGSYEQFF.

The chain couples TRBV14 to TRBJ2-3; D might be TRBD1 (5 bases). CDR1 is SGHDN, CDR2 FVKESK, per germline. Trimming shortened V by 0 bases and J by 6 bases, and 19 bases separated the two germline ends. This CDR3 has 17 amino acids. In DNA form, the CDR3 reads TGTGCCAGCAGCCAAGATATTGCCAGGGTGGGGTTTGATACGCAGTATTTT. It encodes CASSQDIARVGFDTQYF.

The chain combines TRBV7-8 with TRBJ1-2, with unresolved D. V was shortened by 1 base and J by 7 bases, with 10 bases between the two germline ends. The CDR3 runs 13 residues. CDR1 and CDR2 (germline): SGHVS, FQNEAQ. CDR3 bases: TGTGCCAGCAGCTTAGGAATAAGTGTTGGCTACACCTTC. This translates into CASSLGISVGYTF.

The rearrangement links TRBV13 to TRBJ2-2; D is undetermined. CDR3 length equals 14 residues. The germline CDR1 and CDR2 sequences are PRHDT and FYEKMQ (reference sequence). Trimming cost V 2 bases and J 4 bases, with 8 bases left between them. The CDR3 protein is CASSLSAATGELFF. Here the CDR3 DNA reads TGTGCCAGCAGCTTATCGGCAGCCACCGGGGAGCTGTTTTTT. The full variable domain, rest sourced from reference TRBV13 and TRBJ2-2, is AAGVIQSPRHLIKEKRETATLKCYPIPRHDTVYWYQQGPGQDPQFLISFYEKMQSDKGSIPDRFSAQQFSDYHSELNMSSLELGDSALYFCASSLSAATGELFFGEGSRLTVL.

V is TRBV7-8 and J is TRBJ2-7, with D possibly TRBD2 on 5 matching bases. Looked up from germline, CDR1 is SGHVS and CDR2 is FQNEAQ. This CDR3 is built from 14 residues. V lost 5 bases and J lost 2, with 13 bases in between. In nucleotides, the CDR3 is TGTGCCAGCAGCCCAGAGGGTGTCGCCTACGAGCAGTACTTC. This gives the protein CASSPEGVAYEQYF. Full variable domain (rest looked up from reference TRBV7-8 and TRBJ2-7): GAGVSQSPRYKVAKRGQDVALRCDPISGHVSLFWYQQALGQGPEFLTYFQNEAQLDKSGLPSDRFFAERPEGSVSTLKIQRTQQEDSAVYLCASSPEGVAYEQYFGPGTRLTVT.

The V and J genes are TRBV5-1 and TRBJ1-4; TRBD1 aligns across 7 bases. Trimming cost V 3 bases and J 2 bases; bases outside gene matches: 10. Germline values: CDR1 SGHRS, CDR2 YFSETQ. The CDR3 length is 17 residues. In DNA, the CDR3 is TGCGCCAGCAGCTCGTGGGTTAGGGGGCCCACTAATGAAAAACTGTTTTTT. Residues: CASSSWVRGPTNEKLFF. The full variable domain, with the rest looked up from reference TRBV5-1 and TRBJ1-4, is KAGVTQTPRYLIKTRGQQVTLSCSPISGHRSVSWYQQTPGQGLQFLFEYFSETQRNKGNFPGRFSGRQFSNSRSEMNVSTLELGDSALYLCASSSWVRGPTNEKLFFGSGTQLSVL.